This T cell receptor (beta chain) was recovered during a study of cytomegalovirus exposure and HLA in healthy donors. Primers included in the PCR were 60 Vbeta and 13 Jbeta primers. Assay used: immunoSEQ multiplex PCR; TCRdb lists only in-frame clones, some missing. The sample carries about 170,000 clones, 70% to 80% recorded once. The CDR3 covers 16 residues. The V end lost 0 bases, the J end lost 0 bases, and 12 bases lay between the germline ends. CDR1 and CDR2 from the germline V gene are GTSNPN and SVGIG (reference sequence). V is TRBV30 and J is TRBJ2-4; D call uncertain. This sequence was found in a woman younger than 45 in good health and CMV-seropositive. What was sequenced was PBMCs. The CDR3 coding sequence is TGTGCCTGGAGTGTCTCTAGGCGCGTAGCCAAAAACATTCAGTACTTC. Translating it yields CAWSVSRRVAKNIQYF.